These T cell receptor beta chains were read from a single sample in a study of CD8 T cells in ankylosing spondylitis. Each CDR3 protein is one row after TCRdb ran MiXCR on the 5' RACE reads. The data contain around 770,000 distinct CDR3 sequences, around 11% of them singletons. Sequencing was done on a sample of blood, either unsorted or a sorted T cell fraction (not recorded which). The receptors derive from a male donor with ankylosing spondylitis. CDR3s include the opening cysteine and the closing phenylalanine or tryptophan. Fields, in order: D gene, J gene, V gene, clone size, CDR3 protein, CDR3 DNA. D genes are given only for firm matches. The size of a clone is reported for some rows only, either as once, few or many, or as a class for expanded clones.

>TRBD2|TRBJ2-1|TRBV12-3/TRBV12-4|.
CTIKPGLAGPNSAYNEQFF
TGTACCATCAAACCGGGACTAGCGGGACCCAATTCCGCCTACAATGAGCAGTTCTTC
>.|TRBJ2-3|TRBV6-1|few
CASTTTLRDTQYF
TGTGCCAGCACCACCACCCTGAGAGATACGCAGTATTTT
>.|TRBJ2-5|TRBV18|.
CASSPRQSQETQYF
TGTGCCAGCTCACCAAGACAGAGCCAAGAGACCCAGTACTTC
>.|TRBJ2-2|TRBV12-3/TRBV12-4|.
CASSTGPQPGELFF
TGTGCCAGCAGCACCGGGCCCCAACCCGGGGAGCTGTTTTTT
>.|TRBJ2-1|TRBV4-3|few
CASSQGRNNEQFF
TGCGCCAGCAGCCAAGGACGGAACAATGAGCAGTTCTTC
>TRBD2|TRBJ2-5|TRBV20-1|many
CSATISGGVETQYF
TGCAGTGCTACAATTAGCGGGGGAGTAGAGACCCAGTACTTC
>TRBD1|TRBJ1-3|TRBV7-2|many
CASSLAGTGSGNTIYF
TGTGCCAGCAGCTTAGCCGGGACAGGGTCTGGAAACACCATATATTTT
>TRBD2|TRBJ2-7|TRBV12-3/TRBV12-4|.
CASSFLTAGGTYEQYF
TGTGCCAGCAGTTTCCTAACGGCGGGGGGGACCTACGAGCAGTACTTC
>.|TRBJ2-5|TRBV5-1|.
CASSSGQLGTQYF
TGCGCCAGCAGCTCCGGACAGTTAGGGACCCAGTACTTC
>.|TRBJ1-1|TRBV29-1|.
CSVQVQMNTEAFF
TGCAGCGTTCAGGTACAAATGAACACTGAAGCTTTCTTT
>.|TRBJ1-6|TRBV20-1|.
CSAQSGAGSYNSPLHF
TGCAGTGCTCAATCGGGGGCAGGATCCTATAATTCACCCCTCCACTTT
>.|TRBJ2-5|TRBV12-3/TRBV12-4|.
CASSKGHSAPQETQYF
TGTGCCAGCAGTAAGGGGCACAGCGCGCCACAAGAGACCCAGTACTTC
>.|TRBJ2-7|TRBV21-1|.
CASRLLRQGAYEQYF
TGTGCCAGCAGACTATTACGACAGGGGGCCTACGAGCAGTACTTC
>.|TRBJ2-7|TRBV12-3/TRBV12-4|.
CASSPQDSSYEQYF
TGTGCCAGCAGTCCCCAGGACAGCTCCTACGAGCAGTACTTC
>.|TRBJ2-1|TRBV24-1|few
CATSDFGGNSYNEQFF
TGTGCCACCAGTGATTTCGGCGGCAACAGCTACAATGAGCAGTTCTTC
>TRBD1|TRBJ1-1|TRBV4-3|few
CASSQRQGGMTEAFF
TGCGCCAGCAGCCAACGGCAGGGGGGGATGACTGAAGCTTTCTTT
>TRBD2|TRBJ2-2|TRBV4-3|many
CASSQATGLGNTGELFF
TGCGCCAGCAGCCAGGCTACGGGACTAGGAAACACCGGGGAGCTGTTTTTT
>.|TRBJ1-2|TRBV27|few
CASSYSQAYGYTF
TGTGCCAGCAGTTACTCACAAGCCTATGGCTACACCTTC
>.|TRBJ1-6|TRBV6-5|.
CASSSPVRAISPLHF
TGTGCCAGCAGTTCCCCCGTTCGGGCGATTTCACCCCTCCACTTT
>TRBD2|TRBJ2-3|TRBV12-3/TRBV12-4|.
CASSYRTSGGGDTQYF
TGTGCCAGCAGCTACAGGACTAGCGGGGGGGGGGATACGCAGTATTTT
>.|TRBJ1-6|TRBV20-1|once
CSAREPPTENSPLHF
TGCAGTGCTAGAGAGCCCCCAACCGAGAATTCACCCCTCCACTTT
>.|TRBJ1-1|TRBV7-9|.
CASSYFMNTEAFF
TGTGCCAGCAGCTATTTTATGAACACTGAAGCTTTCTTT
>TRBD2|TRBJ2-3|TRBV28|few
CASSRPAGGPTQYF
TGTGCCAGCAGTCGTCCAGCGGGGGGGCCGACGCAGTATTTT
>.|TRBJ1-4|TRBV6-5|.
CASSYTGGGEKLFF
TGTGCCAGCAGTTACACGGGAGGGGGTGAAAAACTGTTTTTT
>TRBD2|TRBJ2-1|TRBV24-1|.
CATSDLYGGGYNEQFF
TGTGCCACCAGTGATTTGTACGGGGGAGGGTACAATGAGCAGTTCTTC
>TRBD1|TRBJ2-2|TRBV2|.
CASSQQGTGELFF
TGTGCCAGCAGCCAACAGGGGACCGGGGAGCTGTTTTTT
>TRBD1|TRBJ1-5|TRBV4-2|.
CASSHGQGGQPQHF
TGTGCCAGCAGCCATGGACAGGGTGGACAGCCCCAGCATTTT
>TRBD2|TRBJ2-1|TRBV5-1|few
CASSPLADNVDNEQFF
TGCGCCAGCAGCCCACTAGCGGACAACGTGGACAATGAGCAGTTCTTC
>.|TRBJ2-2|TRBV6-2/TRBV6-3|.
CASNPRTGELFF
TGTGCCAGCAACCCACGGACCGGGGAGCTGTTTTTT
>TRBD2|TRBJ2-7|TRBV10-2|few
CASRGLAGELTYEQYF
TGCGCCAGCAGAGGACTAGCGGGAGAATTAACCTACGAGCAGTACTTC
>TRBD1|TRBJ2-7|TRBV9|many
CASSVATGQFYEQYF
TGTGCCAGCAGCGTAGCTACGGGACAGTTTTACGAGCAGTACTTC
>.|TRBJ2-2|TRBV20-1|few
CSAGRRVAGELFF
TGCAGTGCTGGACGTAGGGTTGCCGGGGAGCTGTTTTTT
>TRBD1|TRBJ1-6|TRBV7-2|.
CASSRRGGQGVSPLHF
TGTGCCAGCAGCCGAAGAGGGGGACAGGGGGTTTCACCCCTCCACTTT
>.|TRBJ1-4|TRBV20-1|.
CSARERGRGNEKLFF
TGCAGTGCTAGAGAAAGAGGCAGGGGTAATGAAAAACTGTTTTTT
>.|TRBJ2-5|TRBV7-9|.
CASSFMGVVYQETQYF
TGTGCCAGCAGCTTCATGGGTGTGGTGTACCAAGAGACCCAGTACTTC
>TRBD2|TRBJ2-5|TRBV6-2/TRBV6-3|few
CASSPGLAEQPGKTQYF
TGTGCCAGCAGCCCAGGACTAGCGGAGCAACCGGGGAAGACCCAGTACTTC